The 8 T cell receptor beta chains presented below share a single source sample, sequenced in a study of T cells in Graves' hyperthyroidism and ophthalmopathy. RNA transcripts served as the template for amplifying TCR beta CDR3 regions. A set of HTBI primers served as the primers for a first-round RT-PCR of the TCR CDR3. TCRdb fed the multiplex PCR reads into MiXCR, producing one record per CDR3 protein. The data contain around 660,000 distinct CDR3 sequences, approximately 42% of them seen just once; the ten biggest clones take up 7% to 7.5%. Material for sequencing was peripheral blood or thyroid tissue (not recorded which). These receptors all stem from an adult man with Graves' disease, either hyperthyroidism or ophthalmopathy (not recorded which).

This clonotype came up a few times. This sequence joins TRBV7-2 and TRBJ1-1; 9 positions agree with TRBD1. The germline gives CDR1 SGHTA, CDR2 FQGNSA. The CDR3 runs 14 residues. J gave up 4 bases and V 4 bases, and 4 bases lay outside the gene matches. Here the CDR3 reads CASSSGTGSTEAFF. As DNA, the CDR3 is TGTGCCAGCAGCTCCGGGACAGGGTCCACTGAAGCTTTCTTT.

The genes are TRBV7-6 and TRBJ2-7, with TRBD2 matching over 7 bases. CDR3 length: 16 residues. Trimming at V came to 1 base and at J to 4 bases, leaving 10 bases not matched to a gene. Germline lookup yields CDR1 SGHVS and CDR2 FNYEAQ. The CDR3 DNA is TGTGCCAGCAGCTTAGTGGTGGGGGGGGTTGGATACGAGCAGTACTTC. Its protein is CASSLVVGGVGYEQYF.

V and J are TRBV20-1 and TRBJ1-1; D may be TRBD1 (5 bases). The CDR3 covers 14 residues. Trimming removed 5 bases from V and 10 bases from J, with 23 bases in between. Germline values: CDR1 DFQATT, CDR2 SNEGSKA (reference sequence). The chain's CDR3 is CSALRTRQSISAFF. CDR3 in DNA: TGCAGTGCTCTTCGCACCAGACAGTCCATTTCAGCTTTCTTT.

Remarks on this clonotype: A much bigger clone sits one base away, suggesting this may be a read error. The rearrangement links TRBV29-1 to TRBJ1-5; 8 nucleotides align to TRBD1. Germline loops: CDR1 SQVTM, CDR2 ANQGSEA. V was pared by 6 bases and J by 7 bases, with 11 bases of the junction left unmatched. This CDR3 contains 14 residues. The CDR3 coding sequence is TGCAGCGTCGGTTCGGACAGGGATAGACAGCCCCAGCATTTT. Encoded protein: CSVGSDRDRQPQHF.

V is TRBV7-2 and J is TRBJ1-2; no clear D. This CDR3 comprises 13 residues. Trimming stripped 5 bases from V and 8 bases from J, with 15 bases between. The germline V gene encodes CDR1 SGHTA and CDR2 FQGNSA. In DNA form, the CDR3 reads TGTGCCAGCAGCCAAGGCGGGGAGACGGGCTACACCTTC. This encodes CASSQGGETGYTF.

This clonotype was observed a single time. Its ends do not fully match the called genes, so a read error is possible. The chain employs TRBV10-3 and TRBJ1-2; D is uncertain. This CDR3 spans 11 amino acids. Germline lookup yields CDR1 ENHRY and CDR2 SYGVKD. The chain's CDR3 is CASSELDRRNF. The CDR3 DNA follows: TGTGCCAGCAGTGAACTGGATCGACGGAACTTC.

This clonotype was seen just once. J is TRBJ1-1 and V is TRBV2, with D possibly TRBD1 on 6 matching bases. The CDR3 consists of 11 residues. Between the trimmed V and J ends, which lost 9 bases and 11 bases, there was a span of 16 bases. Germline-derived CDR1 and CDR2 are SNHLY and FYNNEI. CDR3 sequence (DNA): TGTGCCAGAACAGGGCCGGGATGGGCTTTCTTT. Translated: CARTGPGWAFF.

J is TRBJ2-5 and V is TRBV20-1, with D maybe TRBD2 (5 bases). Germline V gene lookup returns CDR1 DFQATT and CDR2 SNEGSKA (reference sequence). V dropped 6 bases and J dropped 1 base, with 12 bases sitting between them. The CDR3 length is 13 residues. The CDR3 spells CSAPGTGQETQYF. For the CDR3, the DNA is TGCAGTGCCCCGGGAACTGGCCAAGAGACCCAGTACTTC.